Following are 2 T cell receptor beta chains from one sample sequenced in a study of blood T cell repertoires in COVID-19. Some clones are missing from TCRdb's copy, which holds only in-frame ones; the method was immunoSEQ multiplex PCR. The sample consists of 200,000 or so clones, approximately 87% of them appearing once. Sequences were obtained from peripheral blood. Receptors originate from a woman aged 70 to 79 with acute or convalescent COVID-19.

The V call is TRBV28, the J call TRBJ1-5; D unresolved. V was shortened by 5 bases and J by 0 bases, with 11 bases between the two germline ends. This CDR3 region has 15 residues. Germline V gene lookup returns CDR1 MDHEN and CDR2 SYDVKM. CDR3 in DNA: TGTGCCAGCAGTCCTACTACAAGTAGCAATCAGCCCCAGCATTTT. Its protein is CASSPTTSSNQPQHF. The variable domain in full, with the rest retrieved from reference TRBV28 and TRBJ1-5, is DVKVTQSSRYLVKRTGEKVFLECVQDMDHENMFWYRQDPGLGLRLIYFSYDVKMKEKGDIPEGYSVSREKKERFSLILESASTNQTSMYLCASSPTTSSNQPQHFGDGTRLSIL.

This chain connects TRBV7-2 to TRBJ1-2; the D is unclear. CDR3 length equals 14 residues. V lost 5 bases, J lost 1 base, and 11 bases lay in between. The V gene's germline CDR1 is SGHTA and CDR2 FQGNSA. CDR3: CASSSSGFNYGYTF. As DNA, the CDR3 is TGTGCCAGCAGCAGTTCAGGCTTTAACTATGGCTACACCTTC.